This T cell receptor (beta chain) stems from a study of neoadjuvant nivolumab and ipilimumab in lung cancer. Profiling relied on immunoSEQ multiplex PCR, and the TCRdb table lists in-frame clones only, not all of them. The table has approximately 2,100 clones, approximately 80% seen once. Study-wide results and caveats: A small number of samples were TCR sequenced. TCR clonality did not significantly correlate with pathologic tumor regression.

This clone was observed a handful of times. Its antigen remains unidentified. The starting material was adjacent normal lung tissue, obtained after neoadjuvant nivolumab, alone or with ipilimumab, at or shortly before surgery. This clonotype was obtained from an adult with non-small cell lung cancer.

DNA of the CDR3: TGTGCCATGACAACAGGGGGCGGCACTGAAGCTTTCTTT. Translating gives CAMTTGGGTEAFF. The chain links TRBV19 to TRBJ1-1; 9 positions agree with TRBD1. Germline values: CDR1 LNHDA, CDR2 SQIVND (reference sequence). The V segment lost 10 bases and the J segment 4 bases; nucleotides outside the gene matches: 7. This CDR3 comprises 13 residues.